This TCR beta chain emerged from a study of blood T cell repertoires in COVID-19. This clone was counted a single time. Authors' methods: Scientists estimated how many nucleated cells there were by amplifying reference gene primers. Measured with immunoSEQ multiplex PCR; TCRdb has only the in-frame clones, and not every one. Clonal size and the V and J genes are those of that table, whereas D and trimming came from the DNA. The sample includes 95,000 to 150,000 clones, around 88% seen only once; the top ten take approximately 5%. This CDR3 is built from 18 residues. The J segment lost 6 bases and the V segment lost 1 base, leaving 11 bases of the junction unmatched. CDR1 and CDR2 (germline): LGHDT, YNNKEL (reference sequence).

V and J are TRBV3-1 (or the pseudogene TRBV3-2) and TRBJ2-3; 12 nucleotides align to TRBD2. Source material: peripheral blood. The TCR sequence derives from a human donor in a cohort sampled during active COVID-19. The CDR3 nucleotides read TGTGCCAGCAGCCAAGCGTTTTTACTAGCGGGAGGTTCGGATACGCAGTATTTT. Translation: CASSQAFLLAGGSDTQYF.